This T cell receptor (beta chain) was sequenced in a study of T cell changes during pregnancy in multiple sclerosis. In germline, CDR1 is MNHEY, CDR2 SMNVEV (reference sequence). The ends lost 8 bases at V and 4 bases at J; junction bases unmatched: 15. CDR3 length: 16 residues. In this sample, this clone turned up once. Some clones are missing from TCRdb's copy, which holds only in-frame ones; the method was immunoSEQ multiplex PCR. The table lists tens of thousands of clones, roughly 92% of them singletons, with 0.55% to 0.7% in the top ten. J is TRBJ2-3 and V is TRBV27; the match to TRBD2 covers 7 bases. This sequence originates from a female donor with multiple sclerosis, enrolled in a pregnancy study. Material: CD4+ T cells from peripheral blood mononuclear cells, obtained in the first trimester of pregnancy. CDR3 sequence (DNA): TGTGCCAGCGGGGGGGAGGCCCTAGGGGTCGCAGATACGCAGTATTTT. Translated, it gives CASGGEALGVADTQYF.